The rows below give T cell receptor beta chains drawn from one sample of a study of cytomegalovirus exposure and HLA in healthy donors. Produced via immunoSEQ multiplex PCR; TCRdb's table is partial and in-frame only. The data hold around 76,000 clones, with about 79% observed a single time. The sequenced sample was PBMCs. The receptors stem from a man aged 35 to 55 in good health and CMV-seronegative. CDR3s include the opening cysteine and the closing phenylalanine or tryptophan. Each record gives: D gene, V gene, clone size, J gene, CDR3 protein, CDR3 DNA. D genes are given only for firm matches. Where a row states a size, it is once, few, many or the class of an expanded clone; other rows omit it.

D gene: TRBD2
V gene: TRBV7-2
clone size: NA
J gene: TRBJ2-1
CDR3 protein: CASSLGGTSGRNEQFF
CDR3 DNA: TGTGCCAGCAGCTTAGGGGGGACTAGCGGGAGGAATGAGCAGTTCTTC

D gene: NA
V gene: TRBV28
clone size: few
J gene: TRBJ1-5
CDR3 protein: CASSFRDQPQHF
CDR3 DNA: TGTGCCAGCAGTTTTCGGGATCAGCCCCAGCATTTT

D gene: NA
V gene: TRBV27
clone size: NA
J gene: TRBJ2-3
CDR3 protein: CASSFTGKDTQYF
CDR3 DNA: TGTGCCAGCAGTTTTACAGGGAAAGATACGCAGTATTTT

D gene: NA
V gene: TRBV9
clone size: NA
J gene: TRBJ1-2
CDR3 protein: CASSVGQKNGYTF
CDR3 DNA: TGTGCCAGCAGCGTGGGGCAGAAGAATGGCTACACCTTC

D gene: TRBD1
V gene: TRBV7-8
clone size: few
J gene: TRBJ2-3
CDR3 protein: CASRVYGQGLTDTQYF
CDR3 DNA: TGTGCCAGCAGGGTATACGGACAGGGTCTCACAGATACGCAGTATTTT

D gene: NA
V gene: TRBV6-1
clone size: NA
J gene: TRBJ2-1
CDR3 protein: CASSGSGLSYNEQFF
CDR3 DNA: TGTGCCAGCAGTGGGAGCGGGCTCTCCTACAATGAGCAGTTCTTC

D gene: TRBD2
V gene: TRBV2
clone size: NA
J gene: TRBJ2-7
CDR3 protein: CASRTPGTSYHEQYF
CDR3 DNA: TGTGCCAGCAGAACTCCCGGGACTAGCTACCACGAGCAGTACTTC

D gene: NA
V gene: TRBV27
clone size: NA
J gene: TRBJ2-7
CDR3 protein: CASSPAPQAPYEQYF
CDR3 DNA: TGTGCCAGCAGCCCGGCCCCTCAGGCACCCTACGAGCAGTACTTC

D gene: NA
V gene: TRBV29-1
clone size: NA
J gene: TRBJ2-6
CDR3 protein: CSTTTGANVLTF
CDR3 DNA: TGCAGCACGACAACTGGGGCCAACGTCCTGACTTTC

D gene: NA
V gene: TRBV7-9
clone size: NA
J gene: TRBJ2-7
CDR3 protein: CASSLRPLEQYF
CDR3 DNA: TGTGCCAGCAGCTTACGTCCTCTCGAGCAGTACTTC

D gene: NA
V gene: TRBV19
clone size: few
J gene: TRBJ1-4
CDR3 protein: CASSIGGTTNEKLFF
CDR3 DNA: TGTGCCAGTAGTATAGGCGGGACAACTAATGAAAAACTGTTTTTT

D gene: TRBD1
V gene: TRBV2
clone size: NA
J gene: TRBJ2-5
CDR3 protein: CATTQDRGKETQYF
CDR3 DNA: TGTGCCACCACCCAGGACAGGGGAAAAGAGACCCAGTACTTC

D gene: NA
V gene: TRBV6-1
clone size: NA
J gene: TRBJ1-5
CDR3 protein: CASHERATNQPQHF
CDR3 DNA: TGTGCCAGCCACGAGAGGGCTACGAATCAGCCCCAGCATTTT

D gene: NA
V gene: TRBV27
clone size: NA
J gene: TRBJ2-7
CDR3 protein: CASSLSGQSYEQYF
CDR3 DNA: TGTGCCAGCAGTTTATCGGGGCAGTCCTACGAGCAGTACTTC

D gene: NA
V gene: TRBV5-4
clone size: NA
J gene: TRBJ2-5
CDR3 protein: CASSWEMTSQETQYF
CDR3 DNA: TGTGCCAGCAGCTGGGAGATGACTAGCCAAGAGACCCAGTACTTC

D gene: NA
V gene: TRBV7-9
clone size: NA
J gene: TRBJ2-1
CDR3 protein: CASTILRGQTNHPQNEQFF
CDR3 DNA: TGTGCCAGCACCATATTGCGGGGGCAAACTAACCACCCACAAAATGAGCAGTTCTTC

D gene: NA
V gene: TRBV29-1
clone size: NA
J gene: TRBJ2-1
CDR3 protein: CSLRASGDNEQFF
CDR3 DNA: TGCAGCCTACGTGCCAGCGGAGACAATGAGCAGTTCTTC

D gene: NA
V gene: TRBV10-3
clone size: NA
J gene: TRBJ1-5
CDR3 protein: CAAQGSGFQPQHF
CDR3 DNA: TGTGCCGCACAGGGAAGTGGATTTCAGCCCCAGCATTTT

D gene: NA
V gene: TRBV21-1
clone size: NA
J gene: TRBJ2-7
CDR3 protein: CAAGVPGGEQYF
CDR3 DNA: TGTGCCGCGGGAGTTCCTGGCGGCGAGCAGTACTTC

D gene: NA
V gene: TRBV28
clone size: once
J gene: TRBJ1-1
CDR3 protein: CASSYSYEAFF
CDR3 DNA: TGTGCCAGCAGTTACTCATATGAAGCTTTCTTT

D gene: TRBD1
V gene: TRBV28
clone size: NA
J gene: TRBJ1-2
CDR3 protein: CASSLSHRGGYGYTF
CDR3 DNA: TGTGCCAGCAGTTTATCCCACAGGGGTGGCTATGGCTACACCTTC

D gene: TRBD1
V gene: TRBV5-1
clone size: NA
J gene: TRBJ2-1
CDR3 protein: CASSAGQGTYNEQFF
CDR3 DNA: TGCGCCAGCAGCGCAGGACAGGGGACCTACAATGAGCAGTTCTTC

D gene: TRBD1
V gene: TRBV5-4
clone size: NA
J gene: TRBJ2-6
CDR3 protein: CASSSGQGFVSGANVLTF
CDR3 DNA: TGTGCCAGCAGCTCTGGACAGGGGTTCGTCTCTGGGGCCAACGTCCTGACTTTC

D gene: NA
V gene: TRBV5-6
clone size: NA
J gene: TRBJ1-5
CDR3 protein: CASSWGLEPNQPQHF
CDR3 DNA: TGTGCCAGCAGCTGGGGGCTAGAGCCCAATCAGCCCCAGCATTTT

D gene: NA
V gene: TRBV5-1
clone size: NA
J gene: TRBJ2-3
CDR3 protein: CASRTTSTDTQYF
CDR3 DNA: TGCGCCAGCCGCACCACTAGCACAGATACGCAGTATTTT

D gene: TRBD2
V gene: TRBV4-1
clone size: NA
J gene: TRBJ2-2
CDR3 protein: CASSQRGNSGRVAGELFF
CDR3 DNA: TGCGCCAGCAGCCAGAGGGGCAATAGCGGGAGAGTGGCCGGGGAGCTGTTTTTT

D gene: TRBD2
V gene: TRBV28
clone size: NA
J gene: TRBJ2-2
CDR3 protein: CASSFGVGRAFTGELFF
CDR3 DNA: TGCGCCAGCAGTTTCGGCGTCGGGAGGGCCTTCACCGGGGAGCTGTTTTTT

D gene: TRBD1
V gene: TRBV9
clone size: NA
J gene: TRBJ1-4
CDR3 protein: CASSVQTGDVGEKLFF
CDR3 DNA: TGTGCCAGCAGCGTTCAGACAGGGGACGTCGGTGAAAAACTGTTTTTT

D gene: NA
V gene: TRBV19
clone size: NA
J gene: TRBJ2-7
CDR3 protein: CASSAAGVLPPYEQYF
CDR3 DNA: TGTGCCAGTAGTGCCGCCGGGGTCCTACCTCCCTACGAGCAGTACTTC

D gene: TRBD1
V gene: TRBV7-9
clone size: once
J gene: TRBJ2-1
CDR3 protein: CASSYQGVADEQFF
CDR3 DNA: TGTGCCAGCAGCTATCAGGGGGTTGCAGATGAGCAGTTCTTC

D gene: NA
V gene: TRBV11-2
clone size: NA
J gene: TRBJ2-7
CDR3 protein: CASSSPGLQNF
CDR3 DNA: TGTGCCAGCAGCTCCCCGGGACTCCAAAACTTC

D gene: NA
V gene: TRBV2
clone size: NA
J gene: TRBJ1-3
CDR3 protein: CASRRIRSGNTIYF
CDR3 DNA: TGTGCCAGCAGGAGGATCCGCTCTGGAAACACCATATATTTT

D gene: TRBD2
V gene: TRBV18
clone size: NA
J gene: TRBJ2-1
CDR3 protein: CASSGTSGTVSSYNEQFF
CDR3 DNA: TGTGCCAGCTCTGGGACTAGCGGGACCGTGAGCTCCTACAATGAGCAGTTCTTC

D gene: TRBD1
V gene: TRBV28
clone size: NA
J gene: TRBJ2-1
CDR3 protein: CASSHDRGRIYNEQFF
CDR3 DNA: TGTGCCAGCAGTCATGACAGGGGAAGAATCTACAATGAGCAGTTCTTC

D gene: NA
V gene: TRBV10-3
clone size: few
J gene: TRBJ2-7
CDR3 protein: CAISEEGSYEQYF
CDR3 DNA: TGTGCCATCAGTGAGGAGGGCTCCTACGAGCAGTACTTC

D gene: NA
V gene: TRBV4-2
clone size: once
J gene: TRBJ1-3
CDR3 protein: CASSQDWVAGTGNTIYF
CDR3 DNA: TGTGCCAGCAGCCAAGATTGGGTGGCCGGGACTGGAAACACCATATATTTT

D gene: NA
V gene: TRBV2
clone size: NA
J gene: TRBJ2-1
CDR3 protein: CASHYRGNNEQFF
CDR3 DNA: TGTGCCAGCCATTACCGGGGGAACAATGAGCAGTTCTTC

D gene: TRBD1
V gene: TRBV2
clone size: NA
J gene: TRBJ2-7
CDR3 protein: CASSSDRQGAYEQYF
CDR3 DNA: TGTGCCAGCAGTTCCGACAGACAGGGGGCCTACGAGCAGTACTTC

D gene: TRBD2
V gene: TRBV30
clone size: NA
J gene: TRBJ2-1
CDR3 protein: CACGTSGSRASNEQFF
CDR3 DNA: TGTGCCTGTGGGACTAGCGGGAGTCGCGCTTCGAATGAGCAGTTCTTC

D gene: NA
V gene: TRBV28
clone size: once
J gene: TRBJ2-7
CDR3 protein: CASSLYSYEQYF
CDR3 DNA: TGTGCCAGCAGTTTATACAGCTACGAGCAGTACTTC

D gene: NA
V gene: TRBV28
clone size: NA
J gene: TRBJ2-4
CDR3 protein: CASSLSEGLAKNIQYF
CDR3 DNA: TGTGCCAGCAGTTTAAGTGAGGGTCTAGCCAAAAACATTCAGTACTTC

D gene: NA
V gene: TRBV30
clone size: once
J gene: TRBJ1-6
CDR3 protein: CAWKPRRDSPLHF
CDR3 DNA: TGTGCCTGGAAACCCCGACGGGATTCACCCCTCCACTTT

D gene: NA
V gene: TRBV7-8
clone size: NA
J gene: TRBJ1-5
CDR3 protein: CASSLSRVGNQPQHF
CDR3 DNA: TGTGCCAGCAGCTTATCCAGGGTTGGCAATCAGCCCCAGCATTTT

D gene: NA
V gene: TRBV2
clone size: NA
J gene: TRBJ2-1
CDR3 protein: CASSELYNEQFF
CDR3 DNA: TGTGCCAGCAGTGAGCTATACAATGAGCAGTTCTTC

D gene: NA
V gene: TRBV13
clone size: NA
J gene: TRBJ1-6
CDR3 protein: CASSRTYYNSPLHF
CDR3 DNA: TGTGCCAGCAGCCGGACTTACTATAATTCACCCCTCCACTTT